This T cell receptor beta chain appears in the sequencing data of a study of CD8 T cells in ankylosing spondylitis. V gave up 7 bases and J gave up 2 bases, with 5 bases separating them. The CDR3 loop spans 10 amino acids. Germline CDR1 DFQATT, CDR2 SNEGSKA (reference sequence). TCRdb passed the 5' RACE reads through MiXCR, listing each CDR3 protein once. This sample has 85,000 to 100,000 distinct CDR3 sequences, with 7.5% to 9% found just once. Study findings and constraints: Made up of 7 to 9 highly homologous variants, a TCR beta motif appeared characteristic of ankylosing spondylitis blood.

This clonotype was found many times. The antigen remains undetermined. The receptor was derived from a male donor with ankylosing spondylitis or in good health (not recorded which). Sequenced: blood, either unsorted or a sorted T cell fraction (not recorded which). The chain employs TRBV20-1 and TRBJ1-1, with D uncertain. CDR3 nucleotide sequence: TGCAGTGGCGGCAACACTGAAGCTTTCTTT. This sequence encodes CSGGNTEAFF.